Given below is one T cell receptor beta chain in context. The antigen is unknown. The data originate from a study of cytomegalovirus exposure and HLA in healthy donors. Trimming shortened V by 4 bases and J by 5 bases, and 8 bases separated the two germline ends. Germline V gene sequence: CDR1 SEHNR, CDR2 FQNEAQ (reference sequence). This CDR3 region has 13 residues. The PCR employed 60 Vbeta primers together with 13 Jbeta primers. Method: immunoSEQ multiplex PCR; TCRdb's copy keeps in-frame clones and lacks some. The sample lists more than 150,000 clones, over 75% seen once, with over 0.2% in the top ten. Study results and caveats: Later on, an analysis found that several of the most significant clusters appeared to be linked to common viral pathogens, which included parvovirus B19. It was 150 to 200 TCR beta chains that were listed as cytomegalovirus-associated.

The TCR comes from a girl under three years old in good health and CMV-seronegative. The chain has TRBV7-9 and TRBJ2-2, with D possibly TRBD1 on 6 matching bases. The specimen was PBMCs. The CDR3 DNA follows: TGTGCCAGCAGCTCACAGGGAACCGGGGAGCTGTTTTTT. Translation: CASSSQGTGELFF. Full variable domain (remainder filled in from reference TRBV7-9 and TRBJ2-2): DTGVSQNPRHKITKRGQNVTFRCDPISEHNRLYWYRQTLGQGPEFLTYFQNEAQLEKSRLLSDRFSAERPKGSFSTLEIQRTEQGDSAMYLCASSSQGTGELFFGEGSRLTVL.